A selection of T cell receptor beta chains follows, all from one sample in a study of blood T cell repertoires in COVID-19. The data were produced by immunoSEQ multiplex PCR, yet TCRdb's version contains in-frame clones alone and is incomplete. The data contain fewer than 200,000 clones, 70% to 80% of them singletons. What was sequenced was peripheral blood. All receptors derive from a man aged 55 to 70 with acute or convalescent COVID-19. Both conserved end residues are part of each CDR3. D genes are given only for firm matches. Expanded clones get a size class; other rows say once, few or many, or leave the size out.

len	d_gene	abundance	v_gene	j_gene	CDR3aa	CDR3nt
12	.	.	TRBV4-1	TRBJ2-2	CASSQDYGELFF	TGCGCCAGCAGCCAAGATTACGGGGAGCTGTTTTTT
17	.	.	TRBV9	TRBJ2-2	CASSINRINPNTGELFF	TGTGCCAGCAGCATCAACAGAATCAACCCGAACACCGGGGAGCTGTTTTTT
15	.	once	TRBV13	TRBJ1-3	CASSSRGDPGNTIYF	TGTGCCAGCAGCTCCAGGGGAGACCCTGGAAACACCATATATTTT
13	.	.	TRBV19	TRBJ2-7	CASSMVQGSEQYF	TGTGCCAGTAGTATGGTCCAGGGTAGCGAGCAGTACTTC
13	TRBD1	once	TRBV30	TRBJ2-3	CAWRKGGLDTQYF	TGTGCCTGGAGAAAAGGGGGCTTAGATACGCAGTATTTT
13	.	.	TRBV19	TRBJ1-1	CASSDTGLTEAFF	TGTGCCAGTAGCGATACAGGGCTCACTGAAGCTTTCTTT
13	.	.	TRBV2	TRBJ1-5	CASRYALNQPQHF	TGTGCCAGCAGATACGCCCTAAATCAGCCCCAGCATTTT
13	.	.	TRBV19	TRBJ1-1	CASSITTNTEAFF	TGTGCCAGTAGTATCACAACGAACACTGAAGCTTTCTTT
14	TRBD1	.	TRBV5-4	TRBJ1-2	CASSVQGANYGYTF	TGTGCCAGCAGTGTACAGGGGGCGAACTATGGCTACACCTTC
17	TRBD1	once	TRBV7-2	TRBJ1-2	CASSPRGGQGASYGYTF	TGTGCCAGCAGCCCCAGGGGCGGACAGGGGGCCAGCTATGGCTACACCTTC
12	.	.	TRBV30	TRBJ1-1	CAWSPMGTWAFF	TGTGCCTGGAGTCCAATGGGGACATGGGCTTTCTTT
15	.	.	TRBV12-5	TRBJ2-6	CASGFSGSGANVLTF	TGTGCTAGTGGTTTCTCGGGGTCGGGGGCCAACGTCCTGACTTTC
15	TRBD1	.	TRBV2	TRBJ1-6	CASRANRGLNSPLHF	TGTGCCAGCAGGGCGAACAGGGGCCTTAATTCACCCCTCCACTTT
14	TRBD1	once	TRBV2	TRBJ1-2	CASSRDRNNYGYTF	TGTGCCAGCAGTCGGGACAGGAATAACTATGGCTACACCTTC
15	.	.	TRBV19	TRBJ1-1	CASSIDVGTGLGAFF	TGTGCCAGTAGTATAGACGTAGGGACGGGACTAGGTGCTTTCTTT
12	.	few	TRBV5-6	TRBJ1-1	CASSFGGTEAFF	TGTGCCAGCAGCTTCGGAGGAACTGAAGCTTTCTTT
14	.	.	TRBV5-4	TRBJ2-7	CASSLIGASYEQYF	TGTGCCAGCAGCTTGATAGGGGCGAGTTACGAGCAGTACTTC
15	TRBD1	few	TRBV18	TRBJ1-6	CASSEGTDDFSPLHF	TGTGCCAGCTCAGAGGGGACAGATGATTTCTCACCCCTCCACTTT
14	.	.	TRBV6-1	TRBJ2-5	CASSRDFSQETQYF	TGTGCCAGCAGTCGGGACTTTTCCCAAGAGACCCAGTACTTC
16	TRBD1	.	TRBV13	TRBJ2-2	CASSPSVDRGPGELFF	TGTGCCAGCAGCCCCTCCGTTGACAGGGGGCCCGGGGAGCTGTTTTTT
15	TRBD2	.	TRBV30	TRBJ2-3	CAWRRLAGVTDTQYF	TGTGCCTGGAGGAGGCTAGCGGGGGTCACAGATACGCAGTATTTT
14	TRBD2	.	TRBV10-3	TRBJ2-3	CAIRTSGATDTQYF	TGTGCCATTAGGACTAGCGGGGCCACAGATACGCAGTATTTT
15	.	many	TRBV5-8	TRBJ1-4	CASSLAIQGWEKLFF	TGTGCCAGCAGCTTGGCCATCCAGGGCTGGGAAAAACTGTTTTTT
14	.	.	TRBV30	TRBJ2-7	CAWSMGRSSYEQYF	TGTGCCTGGAGTATGGGTAGGAGCTCCTACGAGCAGTACTTC
17	.	.	TRBV4-1	TRBJ1-5	CASSQGQALGLTQPQHF	TGCGCCAGCAGCCAAGGACAGGCACTAGGACTGACTCAGCCCCAGCATTTT
14	.	.	TRBV15	TRBJ2-5	CATSRDHPTRTQYF	TGTGCCACCAGCAGAGATCACCCTACCCGGACCCAGTACTTC
13	.	.	TRBV6-5	TRBJ1-1	CASSRRRETEAFF	TGTGCCAGCAGTCGAAGGAGGGAGACTGAAGCTTTCTTT
15	.	.	TRBV15	TRBJ2-6	CATSRRDTGANVLTF	TGTGCCACCAGCAGGAGGGACACTGGGGCCAACGTCCTGACTTTC
17	TRBD2	.	TRBV30	TRBJ2-5	CAWSAGTSGGPQETQYF	TGTGCCTGGAGTGCCGGGACTAGCGGGGGACCTCAAGAGACCCAGTACTTC
14	TRBD1	.	TRBV5-1	TRBJ1-4	CASSLTGGNEKLFF	TGCGCCAGCAGCTTGACAGGGGGCAACGAAAAACTGTTTTTT
12	.	once	TRBV3-1/TRBV3-2	TRBJ2-1	CASSQGRNEQFF	TGTGCCAGCAGCCAAGGGCGGAATGAGCAGTTCTTC
15	TRBD1	.	TRBV6-5	TRBJ1-3	CASTRDRGYGNTIYF	TGTGCCAGCACTCGGGACAGGGGATATGGAAACACCATATATTTT
16	.	.	TRBV19	TRBJ2-1	CASSWGGQGPYNEQFF	TGTGCCAGCTCCTGGGGGGGGCAGGGCCCCTACAATGAGCAGTTCTTC
15	.	.	TRBV2	TRBJ2-1	CASSERLDSYNEQFF	TGTGCCAGCAGTGAAAGACTGGACTCCTACAATGAGCAGTTCTTC
14	.	.	TRBV25-1	TRBJ1-2	CASSELKESGGYTF	TGTGCCAGCAGTGAATTGAAGGAGTCGGGTGGCTACACCTTC
14	.	.	TRBV19	TRBJ1-5	CASRGDQGGQPQHF	TGTGCCAGTAGAGGCGATCAGGGTGGTCAGCCCCAGCATTTT
16	.	.	TRBV9	TRBJ2-7	CASSAREGGGSGEQYF	TGTGCCAGCAGCGCCCGTGAGGGGGGGGGAAGTGGCGAGCAGTACTTC
16	TRBD2	.	TRBV2	TRBJ2-3	CASTQDGGGSADTQYF	TGTGCCAGCACCCAGGATGGCGGGGGGAGTGCAGATACGCAGTATTTT
13	.	.	TRBV5-4	TRBJ2-7	CASSLEGVDEQYF	TGTGCCAGCAGCTTGGAAGGGGTGGACGAGCAGTACTTC
14	.	.	TRBV5-1	TRBJ2-7	CASSLADTAYEQYF	TGCGCCAGCAGCTTGGCCGACACCGCCTACGAGCAGTACTTC
12	TRBD1	.	TRBV18	TRBJ1-4	CASSPEDRTLFF	TGTGCCAGCTCACCTGAGGACAGGACCCTGTTTTTT
15	TRBD2	.	TRBV9	TRBJ2-1	CASSVGSSGPNEQFF	TGTGCCAGCAGCGTAGGATCTAGCGGACCCAATGAGCAGTTCTTC